The 3 T cell receptor beta chains in this list originate from one sample, sequenced in a study of T cells in Graves' hyperthyroidism and ophthalmopathy. TCR beta CDR3 sequences were amplified from RNA transcripts. HTBI primers were used for first-round RT-PCR of the TCR CDR3. Each CDR3 protein gets one entry after TCRdb re-called the multiplex PCR reads with MiXCR. The profile shows 730,000 or so distinct CDR3 sequences, 18% of them singletons. Sequences were obtained from blood. Source of these receptors: a woman in her forties or fifties with Graves' hyperthyroidism that later progressed to Graves' ophthalmopathy.

Ten or more counts support this clonotype. V and J are TRBV11-2 and TRBJ2-7, with D unresolved. The CDR3 contains 15 residues. Trimming left V 7 bases short and J 0 bases short, with 16 bases between. Per germline, CDR1 SGHAT and CDR2 FQNNGV. The CDR3 loop is CASTLGPASSYEQYF. Written as DNA, the CDR3 is TGTGCCAGCACCCTAGGGCCGGCGAGCTCCTACGAGCAGTACTTC.

J is TRBJ2-7 and V is TRBV20-1; possibly TRBD1 for D (5 bases). The CDR3 is 13 residues long. Trimming removed 3 bases at V and 5 bases at J, with 14 bases between. CDR1 DFQATT and CDR2 SNEGSKA come from the germline V gene (reference sequence). CDR3: CSARGQGNDEQYF. CDR3 in DNA: TGCAGTGCTAGGGGCCAGGGAAACGACGAGCAGTACTTC.

This clonotype was seen many times. The chain carries TRBV6-1 and TRBJ2-2; D not resolved. The CDR3 has 16 residues. With 6 bases removed from V and 0 bases from J, the gap between germline ends came to 14 bases. The germline gives CDR1 MNHNS, CDR2 SASEGT. CDR3 amino acids: CASRAFDNANTGELFF. The CDR3 DNA follows: TGTGCCAGCAGAGCCTTTGACAACGCGAACACCGGGGAGCTGTTTTTT.